Sequencing of this TCR beta chain was carried out in a study of regulatory T cells in long-lasting Graves disease. Time point given: persistent/refractory GD, antithyroid drugs over 5 years with positive TRAb. RNA isolated from PBMCs was used to make the TCR library. Patients were enrolled at an endocrinology department in Xi'an, China. Library construction for TCR beta used iRepertoire HTBI primers and Arm-PCR of CDR3 regions. TCRdb used MiXCR to reprocess the multiplex PCR reads, holding one entry per CDR3 protein. The repertoire holds 420,000 or so distinct CDR3 sequences, with roughly a quarter as singletons. This clonotype originated in a female donor with Graves disease. Sample: peripheral blood mononuclear cells (PBMCs), taken when the disease was refractory, from a patient treated with antithyroid drugs.

DNA of the CDR3: TGCAGCGTTGGTCAGGGGCAAACCGGGGAGCTGTTTTTT. Protein: CSVGQGQTGELFF. The rearrangement joins TRBV29-1 to TRBJ2-2; a possible D gene is TRBD1 (6 bases). Germline V gene sequence: CDR1 SQVTM, CDR2 ANQGSEA. Deletions cut 4 bases from V and 5 bases from J, with 11 bases between. The CDR3 loop spans 13 amino acids.